The 23 T cell receptor beta chains listed next were all sequenced from one sample in a study of human T cells and chemical hapten exposure. Time point of the sample: pre-sensitization, week 0. Sample treatment: therapeutic diphenylcyclopropenone sensitization with weekly scalp DPC. Via MiXCR, TCRdb re-called the RACE reads, giving one row per CDR3 protein. The sample consists of about 380,000 distinct CDR3 sequences, around 5.5% of them appearing once. This sample comprised whole blood, obtained in connection with sensitization to the hapten diphenylcyclopropenone (DPC). The receptors here all came from a woman aged 50 to 60 with alopecia areata. Some clones in this sample may be carry-over from other donors' samples.

This clonotype was detected many times. The V gene is TRBV5-5, the J gene TRBJ2-1, with 9 bases lining up with TRBD2. V shed 6 bases, J shed 0 bases, and the junction held 10 bases outside the gene matches. CDR3 length equals 17 residues. In germline, CDR1 is SGHKS, CDR2 YYEKEE (reference sequence). In DNA form, the CDR3 reads TGTGCCAGCACCCCTCTAGCGGGAACTAGCTCCTACAATGAGCAGTTCTTC. Translated: CASTPLAGTSSYNEQFF.

A word on this clonotype: Being one base from a much bigger clone, this may be a read error. The chain has TRBV5-6 and TRBJ2-7; TRBD1 might be the D (6 bases). The CDR3 loop spans 16 amino acids. Germline V lookup: CDR1 SGHDT, CDR2 YYEEEE. The chain's CDR3 is CACSLFLRGGGNEQYF. In DNA form, the CDR3 reads TGTGCCTGCAGCTTGTTCCTCAGGGGCGGAGGAAACGAGCAGTACTTC. The full variable domain, in which reference TRBV5-6 and TRBJ2-7 provide the parts outside the CDR3, is DAGVTQSPTHLIKTRGQQVTLRCSPKSGHDTVSWYQQALGQGPQFIFQYYEEEERQRGNFPDRFSGHQFPNYSSELNVNALLLGDSALYLCACSLFLRGGGNEQYFGPGTRLTVT.

This clonotype was counted many times. The CDR3 DNA sequence: TGTGCCAGCAGTTTTAGTGGGTATGGGGACCAGCCCCAGCATTTT. This translates into CASSFSGYGDQPQHF. V and J are TRBV28 and TRBJ1-5; tentatively, D is TRBD1 (5 bases). The CDR3 spans 15 residues. V was pared by 3 bases and J by 7 bases, with 16 bases between. Germline assignment: CDR1 MDHEN and CDR2 SYDVKM. Based on the CDR3 plus reference TRBV28 and TRBJ1-5, the full variable domain is DVKVTQSSRYLVKRTGEKVFLECVQDMDHENMFWYRQDPGLGLRLIYFSYDVKMKEKGDIPEGYSVSREKKERFSLILESASTNQTSMYLCASSFSGYGDQPQHFGDGTRLSIL.

The chain employs TRBV10-3 and TRBJ2-3; D ambiguous. This CDR3 contains 13 residues. Germline V CDR1 and CDR2: ENHRY, SYGVKD. Between the trimmed V and J ends, which lost 0 bases and 6 bases, there was a span of 7 bases. The DNA of the CDR3 is TGTGCCATCAGTGAGTCTCCACCTGATACGCAGTATTTT. This gives the protein CAISESPPDTQYF.

The sample holds many counts of this clonotype. The V and J genes are TRBV29-1 and TRBJ2-3; D is undetermined. The germline V and J ends were trimmed by 7 bases and 2 bases, with 4 bases remaining between them. From germline, CDR1 is SQVTM and CDR2 ANQGSEA. CDR3 length equals 10 residues. CDR3 in DNA: TGCAGCGCCCACACAGATACGCAGTATTTT. Encoded protein: CSAHTDTQYF.

The chain carries TRBV27 and TRBJ2-1, with a possible D match to TRBD1 (5 bases). The CDR3 is 11 residues long. The germline V and J ends were trimmed by 7 bases and 10 bases, with 11 bases remaining between them. CDR1 MNHEY and CDR2 SMNVEV come from the germline V gene (reference sequence). CDR3 DNA: TGTGCCAGCAATGGGTGGGGCGAGCAGTTCTTC. Residues: CASNGWGEQFF.

V usage is TRBV5-1 and J usage is TRBJ2-1; 12 bases map to TRBD2. Germline trimming cut 4 bases from V and 6 bases from J; bases unmatched to any gene: 11. CDR3 length: 17 residues. CDR1 and CDR2 (germline): SGHRS, YFSETQ. Here the CDR3 DNA reads TGCGCCAGCAGCCGGGGGAGACTAGCGGGGGACCCCAATGAGCAGTTCTTC. Translation: CASSRGRLAGDPNEQFF.

The J gene is TRBJ2-5, the V gene TRBV7-8, with 13 bases matching TRBD2. The CDR3 runs to 15 residues. Germline CDR1 reads SGHVS; CDR2 reads FQNEAQ. J was trimmed by 7 bases and V by 5 bases; bases with no gene match: 7. CDR3: CASSAGTSGKVTQYF. The CDR3 nucleotides read TGTGCCAGCAGCGCCGGGACTAGCGGGAAGGTGACCCAGTACTTC.

The J gene is TRBJ2-1, the V gene TRBV7-2, with 7 bases aligning to TRBD2. This CDR3 is built from 14 residues. Trimming took 7 bases from V and 10 from J; bases not matched to a gene: 13. CDR1 is SGHTA, CDR2 FQGNSA, per germline. CDR3 sequence reads: CASTPTASGNEQFF. The CDR3 bases are TGTGCCAGCACCCCAACCGCTAGCGGCAACGAGCAGTTCTTC.

This rearrangement joins TRBV7-8 to TRBJ2-5; 7 bases are a match to TRBD2. Germline V gene lookup returns CDR1 SGHVS and CDR2 FQNEAQ. V was clipped by 5 bases and J by 10 bases; unmatched bases: 10. The CDR3 runs 13 residues. CDR3 nucleotide sequence: TGTGCCAGCAGCCCCGGGAGGCGGGGAGACCAGTACTTC. This sequence encodes CASSPGRRGDQYF.

The V and J genes are TRBV5-1 and TRBJ2-1, with D perhaps TRBD2 (5 bases). This CDR3 has 16 amino acids. Trimming pared 3 bases from V and 4 bases from J, leaving 17 bases between. Germline assignment: CDR1 SGHRS and CDR2 YFSETQ. The CDR3 DNA is TGCGCCAGCAGCTACTCCCGGGGAGCTACTTACAATGAGCAGTTCTTC. This translates into CASSYSRGATYNEQFF.

Concerning this clonotype itself: This may come from a read error, since a much larger clone is one base off. The missing conserved phenylalanine or tryptophan at the end of this CDR3 makes a read error likely. The gene calls are TRBV30 and TRBJ2-4, with a tentative D call TRBD2 (6 bases). Germline V CDR1 and CDR2: GTSNPN, SVGIG (reference sequence). The length of the CDR3 is 16 residues. V lost 0 bases to trimming and J lost 3 bases, with 15 bases between them. CDR3 region: CAWSVRRGVGKNIQYS. The CDR3 DNA sequence: TGTGCCTGGAGTGTACGGAGGGGAGTAGGCAAAAACATTCAGTACTCC.

This clonotype has a handful of counts. CDR3 nucleotide sequence: TGCAGCGTTAGACGAGCCAGAGACACTGAAGCTTTCTTT. Translating gives CSVRRARDTEAFF. The rearrangement links TRBV29-1 to TRBJ1-1, with no clear D. Deletions cut 5 bases from V and 3 bases from J, with 13 bases between. Germline values: CDR1 SQVTM, CDR2 ANQGSEA. The CDR3 is 13 residues long. The variable domain in full, with the rest retrieved from reference TRBV29-1 and TRBJ1-1, is SAVISQKPSRDICQRGTSLTIQCQVDSQVTMMFWYRQQPGQSLTLIATANQGSEATYESGFVIDKFPISRPNLTFSTLTVSNMSPEDSSIYLCSVRRARDTEAFFGQGTRLTVV.

The rearrangement joins TRBV29-1 to TRBJ2-2; possible D gene TRBD1, 6 bases. V was cut by 4 bases and J by 4 bases, with 7 bases left in between. The CDR3 totals 12 residues. Germline CDR1 and CDR2: SQVTM and ANQGSEA. This chain's CDR3 is CSVVGATGELFF. CDR3 in DNA: TGCAGCGTTGTGGGGGCCACCGGGGAGCTGTTTTTT.

The sample holds many counts of this clonotype. The chain couples TRBV6-5 to TRBJ2-1; D possibly corresponds to TRBD2 (6 bases). CDR3 size: 14 residues. CDR1 and CDR2 from the germline V gene are MNHEY and SVGAGI. V lost 7 bases, J lost 4 bases, and 14 bases lay in between. In nucleotides, the CDR3 is TGTGCCAGCATGTCGAGTGGGGGGTACAATGAGCAGTTCTTC. Its protein is CASMSSGGYNEQFF.

This clonotype was detected ten times or more. The chain couples TRBV5-1 to TRBJ1-3, with 7 bases aligning to TRBD1. Germline V gene data show CDR1 as SGHRS and CDR2 as YFSETQ. The length of the CDR3 is 16 residues. The V gene end was trimmed by 0 bases and the J gene end by 0 bases; junction bases not matched to a gene: 3. The CDR3 here is CASSLEAGGSGNTIYF. The CDR3 DNA is TGCGCCAGCAGCTTGGAGGCAGGGGGCTCTGGAAACACCATATATTTT.

The sample holds many counts of this clonotype. This chain uses TRBV7-2 with TRBJ2-5; D unresolved. Germline lookup yields CDR1 SGHTA and CDR2 FQGNSA. Trimming pared 5 bases from V and 2 bases from J, leaving 9 bases between. The CDR3 is 13 residues long. This chain's CDR3 is CASSRESQETQYF. The DNA of the CDR3 is TGTGCCAGCAGCCGCGAGTCGCAAGAGACCCAGTACTTC.

At least ten counts were recorded for this clonotype. In DNA form, the CDR3 reads TGTGCCAGCAGGCCTATTGGAGGAGCTGAAGCTTTCTTT. Its protein is CASRPIGGAEAFF. V and J are TRBV27 and TRBJ1-1, with D uncertain. V dropped 6 bases and J dropped 6 bases, with 14 bases sitting between them. The V gene's germline CDR1 is MNHEY and CDR2 SMNVEV (reference sequence). This CDR3 spans 13 amino acids.

This clonotype has ten or more counts. The chain links TRBV12-3 or TRBV12-4 to TRBJ2-3; 10 bases map to TRBD2. This CDR3 contains 16 residues. Trimming cost V 5 bases and J 3 bases; bases outside gene matches: 8. CDR3 nucleotides: TGTGCCAGCAGTCCGTCGGGACTAGCGAGGACAGATACGCAGTATTTT. Its protein is CASSPSGLARTDTQYF.

This clonotype was counted at least ten times. The chain uses TRBV28 and TRBJ2-2; D perhaps matches TRBD1 (5 bases). Germline V gene sequence: CDR1 MDHEN, CDR2 SYDVKM. The V end was cut by 5 bases, the J end by 7 bases, with 11 bases between. The CDR3 runs to 13 residues. As DNA, the CDR3 is TGTGCCAGCAGTGGGGCATTAAACGGGGAGCTGTTTTTT. Its protein is CASSGALNGELFF.

The genes are TRBV12-3 or TRBV12-4 and TRBJ1-5, with 10 bases matching TRBD1. CDR3 length: 14 amino acids. After removal of 6 bases from V and 7 bases from J, the junction contained 6 bases not matched to a gene. DNA of the CDR3: TGTGCCAGCAGCTGGGGGGACAGGGGCCAGCCCCAGCATTTT. It encodes CASSWGDRGQPQHF.

This clonotype was seen only a few times. The genes are TRBV12-3 or TRBV12-4 and TRBJ1-1; 8 positions agree with TRBD1. This CDR3 spans 14 amino acids. Germline trimming cut 5 bases from V and 5 bases from J; bases unmatched to any gene: 7. CDR3 nucleotides: TGTGCCAGCAGTCGACGACAGGGGAGGACTGAAGCTTTCTTT. It encodes CASSRRQGRTEAFF.

This clonotype came up a few times. The rearrangement joins TRBV4-2 to TRBJ2-3, with no clear D. The CDR3 consists of 13 residues. Per the germline V gene, CDR1 is LGHNA and CDR2 is YNFKEQ. V was trimmed by 6 bases and J by 0 bases, leaving 7 bases between them. CDR3 sequence: CASRARSTDTQYF. The CDR3, as DNA: TGTGCCAGCAGAGCTAGGAGCACAGATACGCAGTATTTT.